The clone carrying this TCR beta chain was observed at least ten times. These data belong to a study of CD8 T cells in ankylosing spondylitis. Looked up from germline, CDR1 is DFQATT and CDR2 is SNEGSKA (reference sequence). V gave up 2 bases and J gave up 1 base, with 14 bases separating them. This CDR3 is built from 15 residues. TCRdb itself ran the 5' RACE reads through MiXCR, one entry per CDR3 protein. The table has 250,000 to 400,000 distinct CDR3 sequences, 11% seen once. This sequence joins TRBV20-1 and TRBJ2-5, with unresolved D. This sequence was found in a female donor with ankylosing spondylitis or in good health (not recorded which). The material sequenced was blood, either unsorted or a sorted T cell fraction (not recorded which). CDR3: CSARRSSDVQETQYF. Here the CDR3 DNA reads TGCAGTGCTAGAAGAAGTTCGGACGTCCAAGAGACCCAGTACTTC.